Below are 29 T cell receptor beta chains sequenced from a single sample in a study of regulatory T cells in long-lasting Graves disease. Assembly of TCR beta libraries relied on iRepertoire HTBI primers together with Arm-PCR of CDR3 regions. TCRdb passed the multiplex PCR reads through MiXCR, listing each CDR3 protein once. The table lists about 400,000 distinct CDR3 sequences, around 21% of them singletons. Sample time point: persistent/refractory GD, antithyroid drugs over 5 years with positive TRAb. Making the TCR library involved RNA that had been extracted from PBMCs. The sample here was peripheral blood mononuclear cells (PBMCs), taken when the disease was refractory, from a patient treated with antithyroid drugs. The receptors here all came from a female donor with Graves disease.

This clonotype was recorded many times. The J gene is TRBJ2-7, the V gene TRBV7-2; D gene unclear. The CDR3 loop spans 11 amino acids. The germline V gene has CDR1 SGHTA and CDR2 FQGNSA. Trimming cost V 5 bases and J 6 bases, with 8 bases left between them. CDR3 DNA: TGTGCCAGCAGCCGAAATGGCGAGCAGTACTTC. This translates into CASSRNGEQYF.

On this clonotype: Just one base apart from a much larger clone, this may be a read error. The chain carries TRBV2 and TRBJ1-6; the D gene is possibly TRBD1 (5 bases). This CDR3 has 12 residues. Germline-derived CDR1 and CDR2 are SNHLY and FYNNEI. CDR3 nucleotides: TGTGCCAGCAGTCAGGGAAATTTACCCCTCCACTTT. Protein product: CASSQGNLPLHF.

This chain uses TRBV7-2 with TRBJ2-3; 9 bases are a match to TRBD1. With V trimmed by 9 bases and J by 5 bases, 12 bases remained unmatched. This CDR3 has 15 amino acids. Looked up from germline, CDR1 is SGHTA and CDR2 is FQGNSA. The CDR3: CASLTGTGYRDTQYF. The CDR3 nucleotides are TGTGCCAGTTTGACCGGGACAGGGTATAGAGATACGCAGTATTTT.

This clonotype was recorded once. The chain couples TRBV28 to TRBJ2-2, with D maybe TRBD2 (7 bases). Trimming pared 6 bases from V and 2 bases from J, leaving 13 bases between. Looked up from germline, CDR1 is MDHEN and CDR2 is SYDVKM. The CDR3 length is 15 residues. The CDR3 reads CASRGGVPNTGELFF. CDR3 nucleotides: TGTGCCAGCAGAGGGGGGGTTCCAAACACCGGGGAGCTGTTTTTT.

The chain recombines TRBV25-1 with TRBJ2-5, with D possibly called TRBD1 or TRBD2 (5 bases each). The CDR3 extends over 15 amino acids. Germline V gives CDR1 MGHDK, CDR2 SYGVNS. The germline V and J ends were trimmed by 5 bases and 2 bases, with 15 bases remaining between them. The CDR3 nucleotides read TGTGCCAGCAGTCGCGGGTTGGGGGAACAAGAGACCCAGTACTTC. Residues: CASSRGLGEQETQYF.

This clonotype was seen repeatedly, ten times or more. The chain uses TRBV20-1 and TRBJ2-7; 9 nucleotides match TRBD1. The length of the CDR3 is 13 residues. Germline V gene sequence: CDR1 DFQATT, CDR2 SNEGSKA (reference sequence). With V trimmed by 1 base and J by 5 bases, 3 bases remained unmatched. The CDR3 reads CSARVQGANEQYF. In nucleotides, the CDR3 is TGCAGTGCTAGAGTACAGGGGGCGAACGAGCAGTACTTC.

The V gene is TRBV29-1, the J gene TRBJ1-2, with D maybe TRBD1 (6 bases). CDR3 length equals 15 residues. V lost 0 bases and J lost 6, with 17 bases in between. Germline-derived CDR1 and CDR2 are SQVTM and ANQGSEA. CDR3: CSVEDIPRGTNGYTF. The CDR3 region has the DNA TGCAGCGTTGAAGATATACCCCGCGGGACAAATGGCTACACCTTC.

V usage is TRBV7-2 and J usage is TRBJ2-5; 8 bases line up with TRBD2. The CDR3 spans 13 residues. From germline, CDR1 is SGHTA and CDR2 FQGNSA. CDR3 amino acids: CASREGVQETQYF. In DNA form, the CDR3 reads TGTGCTTCTCGGGAGGGAGTACAAGAGACCCAGTACTTC.

The V call is TRBV2, the J call TRBJ2-1, with TRBD2 matching over 8 bases. After removal of 6 bases from V and 2 bases from J, the junction contained 3 bases not matched to a gene. The germline V gene encodes CDR1 SNHLY and CDR2 FYNNEI. The CDR3 has 14 residues. The CDR3 region is CASRALAAYNEQFF. The CDR3 DNA is TGTGCCAGCAGGGCACTAGCGGCCTACAATGAGCAGTTCTTC.

V is TRBV6-2 or TRBV6-3 and J is TRBJ2-1, with D possibly TRBD1 on 5 matching bases. The CDR3 totals 16 residues. The germline CDR1 and CDR2 sequences are MNHEY and SVGEGT. The V and J ends lost 5 bases and 6 bases respectively, with 20 bases between them. The CDR3 region has the DNA TGTGCCAGCAGTGATAGGGGCTCTCCACCCCGCAATGAGCAGTTCTTC. The encoded protein is CASSDRGSPPRNEQFF.

The chain couples TRBV9 to TRBJ2-5; possibly TRBD1 for D (6 bases). The CDR3 runs to 18 residues. Germline V lookup: CDR1 SGDLS, CDR2 YYNGEE. V shed 3 bases and J shed 5 bases, with 26 bases lying between them. The DNA of the CDR3 is TGTGCCAGCAGCGAGGGGAGACAGGTGACAACGGTTGGGGAGACCCAGTACTTC. Its protein is CASSEGRQVTTVGETQYF.

CDR3 in DNA: TGTGCCAGTAGTGAAGTTCTGGGTCAGCCCCAGCATTTT. It yields the protein CASSEVLGQPQHF. This rearrangement joins TRBV19 to TRBJ1-5, with D hard to call. Germline V lookup: CDR1 LNHDA, CDR2 SQIVND (reference sequence). CDR3 length: 13 residues. V shed 5 bases and J shed 6 bases, with 11 bases lying between them.

V and J are TRBV3-1 and TRBJ1-5; no clear D gene. The germline CDR1 and CDR2 sequences are LGHDT and YNNKEL (reference sequence). V lost 4 bases and J 7 bases, leaving 11 bases between the germline ends. The length of the CDR3 is 13 residues. CDR3 sequence: CASSLRTEQPQHF. In DNA form, the CDR3 reads TGTGCCAGCAGCCTAAGGACGGAACAGCCCCAGCATTTT.

The chain carries TRBV20-1 and TRBJ2-1; unclear D gene. V gave up 5 bases and J gave up 4 bases, with 12 bases separating them. Germline V gene sequence: CDR1 DFQATT, CDR2 SNEGSKA (reference sequence). The length of the CDR3 is 13 residues. The chain's CDR3 is CSARRLNYNEQFF. The DNA of the CDR3 is TGCAGTGCTCGAAGACTGAATTACAATGAGCAGTTCTTC.

This clonotype came up many times. The chain uses TRBV28 and TRBJ2-5, with 8 bases fitting TRBD1. The germline gives CDR1 MDHEN, CDR2 SYDVKM. V lost 4 bases, J lost 4 bases, and 5 bases stayed unmatched. The CDR3 extends over 14 amino acids. The CDR3 here is CASSSRTGTETQYF. In nucleotides, the CDR3 is TGTGCCAGCAGTTCCAGGACAGGGACAGAGACCCAGTACTTC.

This clonotype was picked up many times. The V call is TRBV28, the J call TRBJ2-5, with a tentative D call TRBD1 (6 bases). V was cut by 7 bases and J by 5 bases, with 17 bases left in between. This CDR3 has 14 residues. Germline loops: CDR1 MDHEN, CDR2 SYDVKM. CDR3 nucleotide sequence: TGTGCCAGCATGTGGACAGCCACCGATGAGACCCAGTACTTC. It specifies CASMWTATDETQYF.

This clonotype has at least ten counts. The chain employs TRBV20-1 and TRBJ1-1; D not certain. The CDR3 length is 13 residues. With 3 bases removed from V and 10 bases from J, the gap between germline ends came to 18 bases. Germline-derived CDR1 and CDR2 are DFQATT and SNEGSKA (reference sequence). In DNA, the CDR3 is TGCAGTGCTAGTGCCGGGAACTGGGTTGGAGCTTTCTTT. It is translated as CSASAGNWVGAFF.

This clonotype occurred many times. V gene TRBV24-1 combines with J gene TRBJ2-5; D gene ambiguous. Deletions cut 0 bases from V and 5 bases from J, with 18 bases between. The CDR3 runs to 17 residues. Germline V gene data show CDR1 as KGHDR and CDR2 as SFDVKD. The DNA for the CDR3 is TGTGCCACCAGTGATTTGGATAGCCAACCATTATTCGAGACCCAGTACTTC. Protein product: CATSDLDSQPLFETQYF.

This clonotype was seen a few times. The chain links TRBV11-2 to TRBJ2-1; D ambiguous. The CDR3 covers 16 residues. The germline CDR1 and CDR2 sequences are SGHAT and FQNNGV. V was trimmed by 2 bases and J by 0 bases, leaving 11 bases between them. Here the CDR3 reads CASSLMGGSSYNEQFF. In nucleotides, the CDR3 is TGTGCCAGCAGCTTAATGGGCGGAAGCTCCTACAATGAGCAGTTCTTC.

The V gene is TRBV20-1, the J gene TRBJ2-7, with TRBD1 identical over 11 bases. This CDR3 region has 15 residues. J gave up 5 bases and V 1 base, and 7 bases lay outside the gene matches. Per germline, CDR1 DFQATT and CDR2 SNEGSKA (reference sequence). The CDR3 region is CSARAWTGGTDEQYF. CDR3 nucleotides: TGCAGTGCTAGAGCCTGGACAGGGGGCACAGACGAGCAGTACTTC.

The V and J genes are TRBV5-5 and TRBJ1-1; the D is unclear. The CDR3 runs to 16 residues. Germline V gene data show CDR1 as SGHKS and CDR2 as YYEKEE (reference sequence). V dropped 0 bases and J dropped 1 base, with 13 bases sitting between them. The CDR3 loop is CASSLGIGYTNTEAFF. In DNA, the CDR3 is TGTGCCAGCAGCTTGGGCATCGGGTACACGAACACTGAAGCTTTCTTT.

This clonotype was observed at least ten times. The J gene is TRBJ2-5, the V gene TRBV7-2, with 7 bases identical to TRBD1. The junction had 19 bases not matched to a gene; V was cut back by 7 bases and J by 5 bases. This CDR3 has 17 residues. Per the germline V gene, CDR1 is SGHTA and CDR2 is FQGNSA. CDR3: CASNAWGVTGVRETQYF. In DNA, the CDR3 is TGTGCCAGCAATGCCTGGGGAGTAACAGGGGTTCGGGAGACCCAGTACTTC. Full variable domain (remainder filled in from reference TRBV7-2 and TRBJ2-5): GAGVSQSPSNKVTEKGKDVELRCDPISGHTALYWYRQSLGQGLEFLIYFQGNSAPDKSGLPSDRFSAERTGGSVSTLTIQRTQQEDSAVYLCASNAWGVTGVRETQYFGPGTRLLVL.

J is TRBJ2-7 and V is TRBV12-3 or TRBV12-4; weak D call: TRBD1 (7 bases). The CDR3 is made up of 12 amino acids. V was cut by 6 bases and J by 9 bases, with 15 bases left in between. The CDR3: CASRIRQGGQYF. The CDR3 DNA follows: TGTGCCAGCAGGATCCGACAGGGAGGGCAGTACTTC.

This clonotype occurred many times. The genes are TRBV2 and TRBJ1-1; possible D gene TRBD1, 6 bases. Per the germline V gene, CDR1 is SNHLY and CDR2 is FYNNEI. The CDR3 is 13 amino acids. Trimming cost V 8 bases and J 2 bases, with 12 bases left between them. The CDR3 loop is CASGGGENTEAFF. CDR3 nucleotide sequence: TGTGCCAGCGGGGGCGGGGAAAACACTGAAGCTTTCTTT.

This clonotype was counted many times. The J gene is TRBJ2-4, the V gene TRBV2; the D gene is possibly TRBD2 (6 bases). Germline CDR1 and CDR2: SNHLY and FYNNEI. The CDR3 length is 11 residues. V was pared by 6 bases and J by 8 bases, with 8 bases between. The CDR3 DNA reads TGTGCCAGCAGGTGGGGGGACATTCAGTACTTC. Encoded protein: CASRWGDIQYF.

The V and J genes are TRBV5-1 and TRBJ2-7; D is uncertain. The germline CDR1 and CDR2 sequences are SGHRS and YFSETQ. The CDR3 covers 15 residues. The germline V and J ends were trimmed by 4 bases and 3 bases, with 17 bases remaining between them. The CDR3 bases are TGCGCCAGCAGCCTATCCACCAGCGTACTCTACGAGCAGTACTTC. Its protein is CASSLSTSVLYEQYF.

This clonotype occurred once. This chain connects TRBV6-2 or TRBV6-3 to TRBJ1-5; a possible D gene is TRBD1 (6 bases). V dropped 8 bases and J dropped 2 bases, with 13 bases sitting between them. CDR1 MNHEY and CDR2 SVGEGT come from the germline V gene. The CDR3 runs 14 residues. The CDR3 loop reads CASSDSPGNQPQHF. CDR3 in DNA: TGTGCCAGCTCGGACAGTCCAGGCAATCAGCCCCAGCATTTT.

This clonotype was found once. The chain joins TRBV4-1 to TRBJ2-7; no clear D gene. This CDR3 region has 14 residues. Trimming pared 1 base from V and 2 bases from J, leaving 9 bases between. Germline V lookup: CDR1 MGHRA, CDR2 YSYEKL. CDR3 protein: CASSQVGSPYEQYF. The CDR3, as DNA: TGCGCCAGCAGCCAAGTCGGATCACCCTACGAGCAGTACTTC.

This rearrangement joins TRBV27 to TRBJ2-7; 11 bases are shared with TRBD2. The V gene's germline CDR1 is MNHEY and CDR2 SMNVEV (reference sequence). After removal of 3 bases from V and 2 bases from J, the junction contained 3 bases not matched to a gene. The CDR3 runs to 15 residues. The CDR3, as DNA: TGTGCCAGCAGTTTTGTAGCGGGAGGGACCTACGAGCAGTACTTC. This gives the protein CASSFVAGGTYEQYF.